This T cell receptor beta chain was recorded in a study of blood T cells in healthy people across ages. The CDR3 is 15 amino acids. The V gene's germline CDR1 is SGHTA and CDR2 FQGNSA. Trimming removed 3 bases from V and 3 bases from J; junction bases left unmatched: 8. Whenever a sample was processed, at least 6.5 million PBMCs were isolated. The authors ran a second PCR of about 6 to 11 cycles using a sample-barcoded 5' primer and a J-beta primer mix. TCRdb fed the 5' RACE reads into MiXCR, producing one record per CDR3 protein. The data hold about 1 million distinct CDR3 sequences, with approximately 26% observed a single time. The same data also went into a second study, on T cells of mothers and their children. That work adds: Barcodes for each sample and 2-4 random nucleotides were added by the M1S primer used in the second PCR. Every mother supplied over 9 million TCR beta CDR3 reads and every child about 3 million.

The V gene is TRBV7-2, the J gene TRBJ2-7, with 7 nucleotides matching TRBD2. The TCR sequence derives from a girl aged 2-10 years in good health. The specimen was blood. CDR3 loop: CASSFRIAGNYEQYF. The CDR3 coding sequence is TGTGCCAGCAGCTTTAGAATAGCGGGTAACTACGAGCAGTACTTC.